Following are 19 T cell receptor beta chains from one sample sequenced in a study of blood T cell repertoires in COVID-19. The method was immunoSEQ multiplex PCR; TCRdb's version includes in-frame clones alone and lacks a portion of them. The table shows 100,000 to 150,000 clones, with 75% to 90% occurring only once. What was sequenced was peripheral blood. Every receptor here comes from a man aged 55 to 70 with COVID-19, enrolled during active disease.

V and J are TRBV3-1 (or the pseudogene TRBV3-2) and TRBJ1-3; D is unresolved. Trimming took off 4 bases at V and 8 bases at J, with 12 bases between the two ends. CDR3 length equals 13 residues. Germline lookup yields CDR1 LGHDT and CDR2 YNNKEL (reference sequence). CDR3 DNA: TGTGCCAGCAGCCCCCGTCATCAGGACACCATATATTTT. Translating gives CASSPRHQDTIYF.

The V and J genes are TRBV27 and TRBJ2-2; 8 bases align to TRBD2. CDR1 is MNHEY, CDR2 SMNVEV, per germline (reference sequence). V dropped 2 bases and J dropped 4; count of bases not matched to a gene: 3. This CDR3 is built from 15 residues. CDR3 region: CASSLGGLGTGELFF. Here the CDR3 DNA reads TGTGCCAGCAGTTTAGGGGGACTAGGCACCGGGGAGCTGTTTTTT.

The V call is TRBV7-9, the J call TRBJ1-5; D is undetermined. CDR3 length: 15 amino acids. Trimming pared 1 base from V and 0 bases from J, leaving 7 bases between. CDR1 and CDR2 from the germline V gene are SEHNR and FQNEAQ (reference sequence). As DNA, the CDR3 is TGTGCCAGCAGCTTAGGAGCTGATAGCAATCAGCCCCAGCATTTT. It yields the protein CASSLGADSNQPQHF. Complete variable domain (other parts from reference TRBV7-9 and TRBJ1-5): DTGVSQNPRHKITKRGQNVTFRCDPISEHNRLYWYRQTLGQGPEFLTYFQNEAQLEKSRLLSDRFSAERPKGSFSTLEIQRTEQGDSAMYLCASSLGADSNQPQHFGDGTRLSIL.

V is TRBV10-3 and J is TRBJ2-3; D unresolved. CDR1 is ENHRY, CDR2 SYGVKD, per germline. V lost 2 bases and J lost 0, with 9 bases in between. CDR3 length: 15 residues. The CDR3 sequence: CAISEKRTSTDTQYF. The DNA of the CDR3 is TGTGCCATCAGTGAGAAGAGAACCAGCACAGATACGCAGTATTTT.

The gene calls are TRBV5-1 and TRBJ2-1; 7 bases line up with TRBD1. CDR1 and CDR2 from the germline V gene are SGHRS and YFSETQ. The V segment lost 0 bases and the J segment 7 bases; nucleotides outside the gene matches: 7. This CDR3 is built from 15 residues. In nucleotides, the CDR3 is TGCGCCAGCAGCTTGGTCAACAGGGGCGGGAATGAGCAGTTCTTC. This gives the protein CASSLVNRGGNEQFF. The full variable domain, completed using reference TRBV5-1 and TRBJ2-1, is KAGVTQTPRYLIKTRGQQVTLSCSPISGHRSVSWYQQTPGQGLQFLFEYFSETQRNKGNFPGRFSGRQFSNSRSEMNVSTLELGDSALYLCASSLVNRGGNEQFFGPGTRLTVL.

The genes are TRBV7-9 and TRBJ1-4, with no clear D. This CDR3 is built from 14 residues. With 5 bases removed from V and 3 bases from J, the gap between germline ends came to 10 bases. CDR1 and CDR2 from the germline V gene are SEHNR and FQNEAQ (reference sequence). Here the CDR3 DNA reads TGTGCCAGCAGCGAGAGGGAGCCTAATGAAAAACTGTTTTTT. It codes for CASSEREPNEKLFF. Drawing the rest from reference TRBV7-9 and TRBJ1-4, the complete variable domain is DTGVSQNPRHKITKRGQNVTFRCDPISEHNRLYWYRQTLGQGPEFLTYFQNEAQLEKSRLLSDRFSAERPKGSFSTLEIQRTEQGDSAMYLCASSEREPNEKLFFGSGTQLSVL.

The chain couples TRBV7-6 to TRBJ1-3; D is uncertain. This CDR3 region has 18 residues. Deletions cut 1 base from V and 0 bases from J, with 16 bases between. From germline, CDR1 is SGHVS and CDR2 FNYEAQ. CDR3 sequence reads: CASSLGVSGRISGNTIYF. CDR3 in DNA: TGTGCCAGCAGCTTAGGGGTGAGCGGTCGAATCTCTGGAAACACCATATATTTT.

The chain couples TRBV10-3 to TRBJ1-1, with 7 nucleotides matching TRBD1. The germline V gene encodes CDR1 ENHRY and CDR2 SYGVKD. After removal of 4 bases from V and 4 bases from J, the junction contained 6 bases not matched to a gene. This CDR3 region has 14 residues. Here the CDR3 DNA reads TGTGCCATCAGTGGGGACAGCGAGTTCACTGAAGCTTTCTTT. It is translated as CAISGDSEFTEAFF.

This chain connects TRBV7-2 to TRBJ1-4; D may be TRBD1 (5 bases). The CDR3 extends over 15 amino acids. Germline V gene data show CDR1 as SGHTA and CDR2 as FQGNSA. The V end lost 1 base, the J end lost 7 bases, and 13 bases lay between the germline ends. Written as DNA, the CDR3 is TGTGCCAGCAGCTTAGTCGGCAGGGATGTTGAAAAACTGTTTTTT. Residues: CASSLVGRDVEKLFF.

CDR3 nucleotide sequence: TGTGCCAGCAGCAAAGAAGGGACTCCCGGTCCTGATGAGCAGTTCTTC. As protein: CASSKEGTPGPDEQFF. The J gene is TRBJ2-1, the V gene TRBV21-1; no check of the table's D call, TRBD2, against the DNA was made. TRBV21-1 has pseudogene status. The CDR3 length is 16 residues.

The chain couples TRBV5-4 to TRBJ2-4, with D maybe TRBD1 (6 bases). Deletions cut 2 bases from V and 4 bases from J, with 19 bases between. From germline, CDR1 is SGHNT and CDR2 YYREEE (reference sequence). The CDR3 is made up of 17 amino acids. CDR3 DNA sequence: TGTGCCAGCAGCTTAGATGACGGTACAGGGAATAAAAACATTCAGTACTTC. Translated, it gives CASSLDDGTGNKNIQYF.

CDR3 region: CASSSGTSGGASTDTQYF. The CDR3 coding sequence is TGTGCCAGCAGCTCCGGGACTAGCGGGGGGGCTAGCACAGATACGCAGTATTTT. The chain links TRBV9 to TRBJ2-3; 16 bases align to TRBD2. CDR3 length equals 18 residues. V trimming: 4 bases; J trimming: 0 bases; junction bases outside the gene matches: 5. Germline V lookup: CDR1 SGDLS, CDR2 YYNGEE.

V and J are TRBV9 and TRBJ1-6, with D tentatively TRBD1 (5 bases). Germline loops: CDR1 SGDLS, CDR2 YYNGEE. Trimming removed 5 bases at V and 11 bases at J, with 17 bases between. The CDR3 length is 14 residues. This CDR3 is CASSGAGPRPPLHF. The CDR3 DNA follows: TGTGCCAGCAGTGGAGCAGGGCCTAGGCCACCCCTCCACTTT.

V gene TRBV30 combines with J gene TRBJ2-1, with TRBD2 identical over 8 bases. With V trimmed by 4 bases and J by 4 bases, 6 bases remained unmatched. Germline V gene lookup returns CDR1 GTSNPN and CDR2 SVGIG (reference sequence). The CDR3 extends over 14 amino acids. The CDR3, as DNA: TGTGCCTGGAACGACGGGGGGGCTTACAATGAGCAGTTCTTC. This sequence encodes CAWNDGGAYNEQFF.

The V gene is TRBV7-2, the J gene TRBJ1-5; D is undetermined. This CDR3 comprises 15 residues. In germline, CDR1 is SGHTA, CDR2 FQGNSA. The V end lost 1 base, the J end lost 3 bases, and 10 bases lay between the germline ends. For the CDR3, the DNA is TGTGCCAGCAGCTTAGAGGGAGGAAACAATCAGCCCCAGCATTTT. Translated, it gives CASSLEGGNNQPQHF.

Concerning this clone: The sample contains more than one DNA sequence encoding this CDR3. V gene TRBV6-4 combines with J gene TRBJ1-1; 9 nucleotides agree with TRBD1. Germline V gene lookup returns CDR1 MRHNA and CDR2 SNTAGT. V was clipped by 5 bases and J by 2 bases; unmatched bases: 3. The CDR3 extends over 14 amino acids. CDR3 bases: TGTGCCAGCAGTCCGGGACAGGGCAACACTGAAGCTTTCTTT. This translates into CASSPGQGNTEAFF.

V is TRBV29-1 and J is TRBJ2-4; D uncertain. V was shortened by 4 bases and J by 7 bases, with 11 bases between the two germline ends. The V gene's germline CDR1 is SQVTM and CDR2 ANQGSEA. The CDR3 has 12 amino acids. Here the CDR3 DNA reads TGCAGCGTTGCCGGGTCCGCGAACATTCAGTACTTC. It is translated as CSVAGSANIQYF.

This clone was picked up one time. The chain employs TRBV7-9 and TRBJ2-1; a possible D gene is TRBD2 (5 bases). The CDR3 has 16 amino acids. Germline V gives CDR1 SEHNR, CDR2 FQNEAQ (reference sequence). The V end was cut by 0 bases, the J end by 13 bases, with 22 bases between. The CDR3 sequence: CASSLAEVGERRKQFF. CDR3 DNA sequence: TGTGCCAGCAGCTTAGCGGAAGTGGGAGAGAGACGTAAACAGTTCTTC.

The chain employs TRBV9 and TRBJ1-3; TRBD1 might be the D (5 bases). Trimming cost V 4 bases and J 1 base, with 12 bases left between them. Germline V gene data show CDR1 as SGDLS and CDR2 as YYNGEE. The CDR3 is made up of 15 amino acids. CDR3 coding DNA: TGTGCCAGCAGCACAGGCGACAGATCTGGAAACACCATATATTTT. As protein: CASSTGDRSGNTIYF.